The T cell receptor beta chain under discussion was sequenced for a study of identical twins. The study's findings and limits: With abundant cord blood beta clonotypes, insertions were fewer; memory repertoires showed no such pattern. Within twin pairs, the out-of-frame alpha sequences they shared showed excess low generation probability.

One entry per CDR3 protein results from TCRdb running MiXCR on the 5' RACE reads. The sample carries 400,000 to 550,000 distinct CDR3 sequences, about 20% recorded once. V lost 3 bases and J 8 bases, leaving 10 bases between the germline ends. The CDR3 sequence is 13 residues long. Germline V lookup: CDR1 LGHNA, CDR2 YSLEER. Details on this clonotype: Its antigen is not known.

The same specimen was also included in a second study, on T cells expressing NK-cell markers. That publication notes: From sorted CD3+CD56+NKG2C+, CD3+CD56+NKG2C- and CD3+CD56-NKG2C+ T cells came the TCR beta repertoires. Researchers report these clonotypes also headed the CD3+CD56-NKG2C+ fraction in several donors.

The source material was CD4+ T cells sorted from blood. The chain joins TRBV4-3 to TRBJ1-4; the D gene is possibly TRBD1 (5 bases). This TCR came from a woman between 18 and 30 years old in good health. DNA of the CDR3: TGCGCCAGCAGCCAGGTTGGGGGAGAAAAACTGTTTTTT. Its protein product is CASSQVGGEKLFF.